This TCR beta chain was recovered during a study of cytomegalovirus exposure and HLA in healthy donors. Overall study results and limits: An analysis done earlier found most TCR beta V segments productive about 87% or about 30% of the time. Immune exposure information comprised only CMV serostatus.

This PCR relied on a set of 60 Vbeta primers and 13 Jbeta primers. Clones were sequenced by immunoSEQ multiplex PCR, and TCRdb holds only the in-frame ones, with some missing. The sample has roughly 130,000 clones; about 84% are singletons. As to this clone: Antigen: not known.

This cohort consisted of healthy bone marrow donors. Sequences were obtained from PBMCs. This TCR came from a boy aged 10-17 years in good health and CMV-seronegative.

DNA for the CDR3: TGTGCCAGCAGTCCCCAATGGACAGCCCCCTATGGCTACACCTTC. As protein: CASSPQWTAPYGYTF. V gene TRBV27 combines with J gene TRBJ1-2; D is perhaps TRBD1 (6 bases). Trimming took 5 bases from V and 4 from J, leaving 17 bases between them. The CDR3 is made up of 15 amino acids. Germline V gene lookup returns CDR1 MNHEY and CDR2 SMNVEV (reference sequence).